This T cell receptor (beta chain) derives from a study of beta chain features in type 1 diabetes. General study points: There was a moderate but significant shortening of TCRB CDR3s in all four CD4+ subsets of Type 1 diabetes patients.

V was cut by 4 bases and J by 6 bases, with 19 bases left in between. CDR3 length equals 15 residues. CDR1 and CDR2 from the germline V gene are LNHNV and YYDKDF (reference sequence). The authors reverse transcribed all of the isolated RNA, so sequencing captured expressed TCRB transcripts. The table came from immunoSEQ multiplex PCR; TCRdb's copy has only in-frame clones and leaves some out. The sample carries fewer than 550,000 clones, about an eighth recorded once. Concerning this clone itself: Its antigen is currently unknown.

The sample taken for sequencing was naive CD4+ T cells from blood. The sequence was obtained from a young woman in good health. The J gene is TRBJ2-7, the V gene TRBV15, with a weak D call TRBD2 (6 bases). The CDR3 DNA reads as TGTGCCACCAGCACGGAAGGGACTCTCGTGGGCGAGCAGTACTTC. Translation: CATSTEGTLVGEQYF.